This is a list of T cell receptor beta chains from one sample in a study of T cells in Graves' hyperthyroidism and ophthalmopathy. TCRdb passed the multiplex PCR reads through MiXCR, listing each CDR3 protein once. The sample contains more than 300,000 distinct CDR3 sequences, about 15% of which appear only once. The specimen sequenced was blood. The receptors were gathered from a woman aged 55-69 years with Graves' hyperthyroidism. Each CDR3 is given with its conserved first and last residue. The listing skips clone size in some rows; elsewhere it reads once, few, many or a size class.

j_call v_call clone_size cdr3_aa
TRBJ1-1 TRBV10-1 few CASSAQTGDTEAFF
TRBJ2-3 TRBV11-2 many CASTSRDRGTDTQYF
TRBJ2-1 TRBV6-2/TRBV6-3 - CASRNSATWAYNEQFF
TRBJ2-5 TRBV6-1 few CASSPQGVFQETQYF
TRBJ1-1 TRBV27 few CASSTRQSKNTEAFF
TRBJ2-2 TRBV11-3 few CASSLSRGGDTGELFF
TRBJ1-3 TRBV7-8 few CASSPLDRSGNTIYF
TRBJ1-5 TRBV11-2 many CASSLEPNGPQHF
TRBJ2-1 TRBV28 many CASSPFGTRKRNEQFF
TRBJ2-1 TRBV30 many CAWRGYNEQFF
TRBJ2-3 TRBV30 many CAWSGSGVMDTQYF
TRBJ1-1 TRBV7-9 - CASSLVPSGETEAFF
TRBJ2-1 TRBV6-1 many CATPRDGQSGEQFF
TRBJ1-5 TRBV7-9 many CASRSRRRAGCSNQPQHF
TRBJ2-1 TRBV10-3 - CAISDSGGYNEQFF
TRBJ1-3 TRBV28 many CASSLPGLGNTIYF
TRBJ2-1 TRBV18 few CASSPTTPSDRGRGNEQFF